One T cell receptor (beta chain) is described in this entry. The data were obtained in a study of blood T cell repertoires in COVID-19. On the study more broadly: PBMCs, B-cell-depleted T cells, or T cells were the source of the cDNA or gDNA that made up the material.

V lost 4 bases and J lost 5; bases outside the gene matches: 3. CDR3 length equals 14 residues. Germline V gene lookup returns CDR1 KGHDR and CDR2 SFDVKD. Data came from immunoSEQ multiplex PCR; TCRdb stores just in-frame clones and leaves some out. The data show some 250,000 clones, around 86% seen once. This chain links TRBV24-1 with TRBJ1-5; 8 nucleotides align to TRBD1. This TCR came from a woman aged 70-85 years with active or convalescent COVID-19. The sequencing sample was made of peripheral blood. The CDR3 DNA sequence: TGTGCCACCAGTGAAACAGGGGGTCATCAGCCCCAGCATTTT. It encodes CATSETGGHQPQHF.